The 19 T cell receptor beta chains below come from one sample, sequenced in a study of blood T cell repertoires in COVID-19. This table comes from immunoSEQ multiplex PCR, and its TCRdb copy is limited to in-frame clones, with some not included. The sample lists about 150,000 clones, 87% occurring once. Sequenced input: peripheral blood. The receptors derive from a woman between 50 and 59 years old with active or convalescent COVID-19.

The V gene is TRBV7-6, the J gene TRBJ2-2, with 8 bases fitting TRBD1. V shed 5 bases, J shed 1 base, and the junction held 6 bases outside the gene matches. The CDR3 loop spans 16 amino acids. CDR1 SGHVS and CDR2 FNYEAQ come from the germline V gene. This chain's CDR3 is CASSPRQGKNTGELFF. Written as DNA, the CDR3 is TGTGCCAGCAGCCCCCGACAGGGGAAGAACACCGGGGAGCTGTTTTTT. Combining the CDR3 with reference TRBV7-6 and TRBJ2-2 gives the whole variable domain GAGVSQSPRYKVTKRGQDVALRCDPISGHVSLYWYRQALGQGPEFLTYFNYEAQQDKSGLPNDRFSAERPEGSISTLTIQRTEQRDSAMYRCASSPRQGKNTGELFFGEGSRLTVL.

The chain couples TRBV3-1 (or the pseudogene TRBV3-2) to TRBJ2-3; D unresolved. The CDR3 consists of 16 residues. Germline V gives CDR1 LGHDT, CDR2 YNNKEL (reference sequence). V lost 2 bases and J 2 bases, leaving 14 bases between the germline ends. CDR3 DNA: TGTGCCAGCAGCCAACTAACTCCTCAAGACACAGATACGCAGTATTTT. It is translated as CASSQLTPQDTDTQYF.

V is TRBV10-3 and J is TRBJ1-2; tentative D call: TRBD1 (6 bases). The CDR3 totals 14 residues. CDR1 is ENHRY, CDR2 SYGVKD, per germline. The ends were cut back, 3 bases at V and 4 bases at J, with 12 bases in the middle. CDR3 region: CAISESDSFYGYTF. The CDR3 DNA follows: TGTGCCATCAGTGAATCGGACAGCTTCTATGGCTACACCTTC.

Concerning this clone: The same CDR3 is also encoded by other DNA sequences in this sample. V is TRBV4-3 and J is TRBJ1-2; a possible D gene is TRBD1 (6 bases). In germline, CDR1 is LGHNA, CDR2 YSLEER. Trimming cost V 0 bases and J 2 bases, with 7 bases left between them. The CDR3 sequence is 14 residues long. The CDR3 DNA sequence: TGCGCCAGCAGCCAAGATCAGGGGAACTATGGCTACACCTTC. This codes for CASSQDQGNYGYTF.

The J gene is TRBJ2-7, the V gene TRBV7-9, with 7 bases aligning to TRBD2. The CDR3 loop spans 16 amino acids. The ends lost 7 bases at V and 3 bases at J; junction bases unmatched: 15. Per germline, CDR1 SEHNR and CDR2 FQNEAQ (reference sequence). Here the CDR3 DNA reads TGTGCCAGCACCACGGGGAGGGCTGAATTAGGCTACGAGCAGTACTTC. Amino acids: CASTTGRAELGYEQYF.

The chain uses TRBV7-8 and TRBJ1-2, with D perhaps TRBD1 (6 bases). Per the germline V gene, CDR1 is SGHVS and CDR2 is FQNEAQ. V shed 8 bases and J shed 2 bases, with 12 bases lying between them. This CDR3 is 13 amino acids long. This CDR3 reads CASGLGGNYGYTF. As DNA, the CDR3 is TGTGCCAGCGGTCTAGGGGGAAACTATGGCTACACCTTC.

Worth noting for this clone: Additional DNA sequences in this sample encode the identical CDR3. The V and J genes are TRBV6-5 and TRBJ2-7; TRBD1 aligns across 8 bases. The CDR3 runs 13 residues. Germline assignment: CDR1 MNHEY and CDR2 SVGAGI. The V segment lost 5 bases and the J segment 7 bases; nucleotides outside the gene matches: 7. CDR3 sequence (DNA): TGTGCCAGCAGTCCTAGACAGGGGATAGAGCAGTACTTC. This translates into CASSPRQGIEQYF.

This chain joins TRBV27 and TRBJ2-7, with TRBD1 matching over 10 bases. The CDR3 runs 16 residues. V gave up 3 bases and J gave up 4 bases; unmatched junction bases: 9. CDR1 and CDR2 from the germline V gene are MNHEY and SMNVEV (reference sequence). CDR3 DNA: TGTGCCAGCAGTTTCCATCGGGGACAGGGGTTATACGAGCAGTACTTC. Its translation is CASSFHRGQGLYEQYF.

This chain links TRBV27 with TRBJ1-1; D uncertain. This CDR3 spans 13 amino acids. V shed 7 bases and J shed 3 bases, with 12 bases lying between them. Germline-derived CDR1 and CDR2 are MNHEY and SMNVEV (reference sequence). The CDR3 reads CASTESMHTEAFF. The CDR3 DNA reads TGTGCCAGCACGGAGTCCATGCACACTGAAGCTTTCTTT.

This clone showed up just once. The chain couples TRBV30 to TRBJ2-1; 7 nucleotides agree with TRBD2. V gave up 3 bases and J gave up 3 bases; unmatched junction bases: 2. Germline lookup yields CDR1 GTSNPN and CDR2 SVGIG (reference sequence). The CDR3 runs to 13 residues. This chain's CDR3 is CAWSPSGYNEQFF. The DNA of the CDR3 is TGTGCCTGGAGCCCTAGCGGCTACAATGAGCAGTTCTTC.

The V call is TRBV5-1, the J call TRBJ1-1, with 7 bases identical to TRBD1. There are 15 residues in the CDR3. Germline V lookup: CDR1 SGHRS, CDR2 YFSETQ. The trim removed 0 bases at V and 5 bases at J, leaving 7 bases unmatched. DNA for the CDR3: TGCGCCAGCAGCTTGGGGGCAGGGGGGAGTACTGAAGCTTTCTTT. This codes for CASSLGAGGSTEAFF.

CDR3 coding DNA: TGCGCCAGCAGCGGTAGCGGAGGGGCGCGCTACGAGCAGTACTTC. Its translation is CASSGSGGARYEQYF. V and J are TRBV5-1 and TRBJ2-7; possibly TRBD2 for D (6 bases). Between the trimmed V and J ends, which lost 4 bases and 3 bases, there was a span of 17 bases. Germline CDR1 is SGHRS and CDR2 is YFSETQ. The CDR3 is made up of 15 amino acids.

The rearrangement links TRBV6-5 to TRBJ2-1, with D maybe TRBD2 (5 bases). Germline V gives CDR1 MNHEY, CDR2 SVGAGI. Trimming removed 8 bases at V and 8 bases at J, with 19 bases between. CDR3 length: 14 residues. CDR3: CASLLQLVNDEQFF. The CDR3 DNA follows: TGTGCCAGCCTTTTACAACTAGTGAACGATGAGCAGTTCTTC.

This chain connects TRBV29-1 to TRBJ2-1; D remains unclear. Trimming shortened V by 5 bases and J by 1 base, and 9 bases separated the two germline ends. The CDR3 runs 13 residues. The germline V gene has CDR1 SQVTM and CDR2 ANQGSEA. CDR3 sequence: CSVYTVSYNEQFF. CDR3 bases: TGCAGCGTTTATACTGTATCCTACAATGAGCAGTTCTTC.

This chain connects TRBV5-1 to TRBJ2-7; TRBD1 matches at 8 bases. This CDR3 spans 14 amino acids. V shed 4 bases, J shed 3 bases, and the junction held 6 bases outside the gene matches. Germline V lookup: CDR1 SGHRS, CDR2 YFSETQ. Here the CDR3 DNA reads TGCGCCAGCAGCGTGGGACAGGTGATCTACGAGCAGTACTTC. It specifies CASSVGQVIYEQYF. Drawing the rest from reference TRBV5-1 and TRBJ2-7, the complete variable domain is KAGVTQTPRYLIKTRGQQVTLSCSPISGHRSVSWYQQTPGQGLQFLFEYFSETQRNKGNFPGRFSGRQFSNSRSEMNVSTLELGDSALYLCASSVGQVIYEQYFGPGTRLTVT.

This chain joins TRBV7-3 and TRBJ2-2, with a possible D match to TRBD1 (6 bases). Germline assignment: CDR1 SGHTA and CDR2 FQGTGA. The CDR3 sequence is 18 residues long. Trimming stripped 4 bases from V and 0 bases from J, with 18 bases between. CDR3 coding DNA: TGTGCCAGCAGCTATGGACAGAGTTCGATTCCGAACACCGGGGAGCTGTTTTTT. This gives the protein CASSYGQSSIPNTGELFF.

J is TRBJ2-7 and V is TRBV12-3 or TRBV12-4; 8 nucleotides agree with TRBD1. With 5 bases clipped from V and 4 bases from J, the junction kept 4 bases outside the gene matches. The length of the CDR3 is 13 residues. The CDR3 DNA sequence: TGTGCCAGCAGTCCGGGACAGGCGTACGAGCAGTACTTC. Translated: CASSPGQAYEQYF.

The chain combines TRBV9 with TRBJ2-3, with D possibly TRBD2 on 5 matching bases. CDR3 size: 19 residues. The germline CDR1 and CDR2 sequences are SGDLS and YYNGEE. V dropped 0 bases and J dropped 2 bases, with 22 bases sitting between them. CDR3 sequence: CASSVVDPKDSPPTDTQYF. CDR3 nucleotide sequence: TGTGCCAGCAGCGTAGTAGACCCCAAGGACTCACCTCCCACAGATACGCAGTATTTT.

The CDR3 is CASRQGDNSNQPQHF. CDR3 DNA sequence: TGTGCCAGTAGACAGGGAGACAATAGCAATCAGCCCCAGCATTTT. The J gene is TRBJ1-5, the V gene TRBV19; D is perhaps TRBD1 (6 bases). This CDR3 has 15 amino acids. Trimming stripped 6 bases from V and 0 bases from J, with 12 bases between. CDR1 is LNHDA, CDR2 SQIVND, per germline (reference sequence). The whole variable domain, remainder taken from reference TRBV19 and TRBJ1-5, is DGGITQSPKYLFRKEGQNVTLSCEQNLNHDAMYWYRQDPGQGLRLIYYSQIVNDFQKGDIAEGYSVSREKKESFPLTVTSAQKNPTAFYLCASRQGDNSNQPQHFGDGTRLSIL.